The 9 T cell receptor beta chains below all came from one sample that was sequenced in a study of cytomegalovirus exposure and HLA in healthy donors. This PCR relied on a set of 60 Vbeta primers and 13 Jbeta primers. Method: immunoSEQ multiplex PCR; TCRdb's copy keeps in-frame clones and lacks some. The table has 85,000 to 130,000 clones, more than 60% seen once. What was sequenced was PBMCs. Receptor source: a woman aged 50 to 65 in good health and CMV-seropositive.

J is TRBJ2-2 and V is TRBV4-1; D may be TRBD1 (6 bases). Germline CDR1 MGHRA, CDR2 YSYEKL. Trimming removed 0 bases from V and 6 bases from J, with 17 bases in between. This CDR3 is 17 amino acids long. The CDR3 nucleotides read TGCGCCAGCAGCCAAGAGGGGGCAGGGGCCAGGCCCGGGGAGCTGTTTTTT. It encodes CASSQEGAGARPGELFF.

For this clone: One end of the junction fails to match germline, which may point to a read error. This chain uses TRBV6-1 with TRBJ1-1; D not resolved. CDR1 and CDR2 from the germline V gene are MNHNS and SASEGT. This CDR3 has 11 amino acids. The CDR3 protein is CASGEGSEAFF. The CDR3 bases are TGTGCCAGCGGTGAGGGCTCTGAAGCTTTCTTT.

The chain uses TRBV9 and TRBJ2-7, with 10 bases lining up with TRBD1. The CDR3 is 14 amino acids. Germline-derived CDR1 and CDR2 are SGDLS and YYNGEE. Trimming at V came to 4 bases and at J to 3 bases, leaving 4 bases not matched to a gene. DNA for the CDR3: TGTGCCAGCAGCACCTGGGACAGGGGCTACGAGCAGTACTTC. It encodes CASSTWDRGYEQYF. The full variable domain, with the rest looked up from reference TRBV9 and TRBJ2-7, is DSGVTQTPKHLITATGQRVTLRCSPRSGDLSVYWYQQSLDQGLQFLIQYYNGEERAKGNILERFSAQQFPDLHSELNLSSLELGDSALYFCASSTWDRGYEQYFGPGTRLTVT.

The chain has TRBV18 and TRBJ1-2; D unresolved. CDR1 is KGHSH, CDR2 LQKENI, per germline. V was cut by 5 bases and J by 2 bases, with 24 bases left in between. CDR3 length equals 18 residues. The CDR3 nucleotides are TGTGCCAGCTCAGGGTTAGGACTCATCACGGTTAGGAACTATGGCTACACCTTC. Its translation is CASSGLGLITVRNYGYTF.

This clone was recorded a few times. The chain employs TRBV28 and TRBJ1-2; 7 nucleotides agree with TRBD1. Germline V gene lookup returns CDR1 MDHEN and CDR2 SYDVKM. With V trimmed by 5 bases and J by 0 bases, 6 bases remained unmatched. The CDR3 is made up of 15 amino acids. The CDR3 bases are TGTGCCAGCAGTGCTTTGGACAGGACTAACTATGGCTACACCTTC. This gives the protein CASSALDRTNYGYTF.

Only a few counts were recorded for this clone. This rearrangement joins TRBV27 to TRBJ2-7; D unresolved. This CDR3 comprises 12 residues. Germline loops: CDR1 MNHEY, CDR2 SMNVEV (reference sequence). The chain's CDR3 is CAAASSSYEQYF. CDR3 sequence (DNA): TGTGCTGCGGCCTCTAGCTCCTACGAGCAGTACTTC.

This clone was picked up a small number of times. This chain connects TRBV2 to TRBJ1-5; 7 nucleotides match TRBD1. The CDR3 covers 15 residues. Per germline, CDR1 SNHLY and CDR2 FYNNEI. J was trimmed by 9 bases and V by 6 bases; bases with no gene match: 14. The CDR3 sequence: CASRPGTAPQGPQHF. The CDR3 DNA sequence: TGTGCCAGCAGACCCGGGACAGCCCCGCAGGGGCCCCAGCATTTT. Combining the CDR3 with reference TRBV2 and TRBJ1-5 gives the whole variable domain EPEVTQTPSHQVTQMGQEVILRCVPISNHLYFYWYRQILGQKVEFLVSFYNNEISEKSEIFDDQFSVERPDGSNFTLKIRSTKLEDSAMYFCASRPGTAPQGPQHFGDGTRLSIL.

V gene TRBV5-1 combines with J gene TRBJ1-6; 7 nucleotides match TRBD1. V lost 2 bases, J lost 5 bases, and 4 bases stayed unmatched. The CDR3 is made up of 15 amino acids. Germline V gene data show CDR1 as SGHRS and CDR2 as YFSETQ. CDR3 sequence reads: CASSLQGNNNSPLHF. The CDR3 DNA sequence: TGCGCCAGCAGCTTACAGGGGAACAATAATTCACCCCTCCACTTT.

The chain couples TRBV7-9 to TRBJ1-2, with D unresolved. From germline, CDR1 is SEHNR and CDR2 FQNEAQ (reference sequence). Trimming removed 6 bases at V and 7 bases at J, with 15 bases between. The CDR3 length is 13 residues. CDR3 bases: TGTGCCAGCAGATTTACGGGGTCGGGTGGCTACACCTTC. Translating gives CASRFTGSGGYTF.